This TCR beta chain was sequenced in a study of early T cells in non-severe SARS-CoV-2 infection. Overall study: Sequencing targeted bulk RNA from unsorted whole blood, leaving chains unpaired.

Individual cDNA molecules received unique molecular identifiers. TCRdb redid the calling of the 5' RACE reads with MiXCR, one entry per CDR3 protein. Of 50,000 to 80,000 distinct CDR3 sequences detected, less than 5.5% appear once; the ten largest clones hold 4% to 5%. General study results and limits: Matching results from VDJdb favored anti-spike CD8 responses, leaving private and CD4 specificities undetected.

On this clonotype: Its antigen is still unknown.

The V end lost 2 bases, the J end lost 4 bases, and 10 bases lay between the germline ends. CDR1 and CDR2 from the germline V gene are SNHLY and FYNNEI. The CDR3 runs to 14 residues. This sequence was found in an adult who was a healthcare worker with PCR-confirmed SARS-CoV-2 infection or an uninfected control (not recorded which). The material sequenced was whole blood. The J gene is TRBJ2-3, the V gene TRBV2; D remains ambiguous. The CDR3 sequence is CASSERATSDTQYF. The CDR3 bases are TGTGCCAGCAGTGAACGGGCTACCTCAGATACGCAGTATTTT.